Described below is a single TCR beta chain sequence and its context. Antigen unknown. The sample originates from a study of radiotherapy plus CTLA-4 blockade in lung cancer. Study-wide results and limits: An expansion of tumor-derived TCR clones occurred in blood after radiotherapy plus ipilimumab.

The CDR3 is 15 amino acids. Germline CDR1 ENHRY, CDR2 SYGVKD. V was trimmed by 2 bases and J by 6 bases, leaving 13 bases between them. Libraries were prepared by immunoSEQ multiplex PCR; TCRdb keeps only in-frame clonotypes and omits some of them. The sample lists roughly 98,000 clones; approximately 80% were seen once. This rearrangement joins TRBV10-3 to TRBJ2-2; D assignment may be TRBD1 or TRBD2 (5 bases each). This clonotype was sampled from a human donor with non-small cell lung cancer that progressed on radiotherapy plus ipilimumab. The sequencing here drew on peripheral blood, taken from a patient treated with radiotherapy plus ipilimumab. For the CDR3, the DNA is TGTGCCATCAGTGAGGGGGACCTACCACCCGGGGAGCTGTTTTTT. Encoded protein: CAISEGDLPPGELFF.